This T cell receptor beta chain derives from a study of T-cell reconstitution after alpha-beta-depleted transplantation in children. This CDR3 is built from 12 residues. The germline gives CDR1 SQVTM, CDR2 ANQGSEA. V was clipped by 6 bases and J by 1 base, with 10 bases between them. The TCRbeta library incorporated unique molecular identifiers. TCRdb reprocessed the PCR reads via MiXCR and lists one record per CDR3 protein. The sample has roughly 280,000 distinct CDR3 sequences, approximately 10% seen once. This clonotype came up many times. Its target is unknown. Points from the study as a whole: Several hundred expanded graft clones reportedly supplied alpha-beta T cells about two months after transplant. Surviving recipient T cells and thymic progenitors underlay high day-60 TCRbeta diversity in some patients. T-cell counts and diversity at one year following transplant were attributed mainly to newly produced T cells.

This sequence joins TRBV29-1 and TRBJ2-7; D not resolved. The receptor's source is a male patient aged 2-15 years who had a stem cell transplant for chronic granulomatous disease, so the T cells may come from the graft donor. The sample consisted of peripheral blood, taken 180 days after TCRalphabeta/CD19-depleted stem cell transplant. The CDR3 sequence is CSVKIGSYEQYF. CDR3 DNA: TGCAGCGTCAAAATTGGGTCCTACGAGCAGTACTTC.